This is a list of T cell receptor beta chains from one sample in a study of graft-versus-host responses after intestinal transplantation. The method was immunoSEQ multiplex PCR; TCRdb's version includes in-frame clones alone and lacks a portion of them. Here the sample spans some 84,000 clones, roughly 80% being singletons. These TCRs' antigens remain unknown. The sequencing here drew on unstimulated CD4+ T cells sorted from spleen or lymph node cells, taken before intestinal transplant. These receptors originate from a human donor who received an intestinal transplant. CDR3s include the opening cysteine and the closing phenylalanine or tryptophan. A D gene is named only where the DNA matches it firmly.

-	TRBV4-1	CASSQLWGRVDTDTQYF
-	TRBV19	CASNKNRDEKLFF
TRBD2	TRBV27	CASKRTSGGTDYF
-	TRBV5-1	CASSGEGANYGYTF
TRBD2	TRBV5-1	CASSLARGTSGGAYNEQFF
-	TRBV6-1	CASSAQRLGTDTQYF
TRBD1	TRBV5-4	CASSPSTGLGSPLHF
TRBD2	TRBV11-2	CASSLGTNHGTQYF
TRBD1	TRBV7-9	CASQGGVSNQPQHF
TRBD1	TRBV5-4	CASSLVQGAPGELFF
-	TRBV5-1	CASSPGSVGTGELFF
TRBD1	TRBV30	CAWSPPGQGIYGYTF
-	TRBV11-3	CASSGRAGAGYGYTF
-	TRBV7-9	CASSQDSTRQYF
-	TRBV5-1	CASSLDLDEQYF
TRBD2	TRBV6-5	CASSLRLAGEQFF
-	TRBV2	CATRPSPFGGYTF
TRBD2	TRBV5-1	CASRERGGSQETQYF
-	TRBV5-4	CASRVDKTSSPLHF
TRBD2	TRBV5-1	CASSFLSGGAGETQYF
-	TRBV7-6	CASSPNSGPQIHSGNTIYF
TRBD1	TRBV7-3	CASSLSHGQGEYEQYF
-	TRBV7-9	CASSQGSSYNEQFF
-	TRBV19	CASSVAGISYNEQFF
TRBD1	TRBV2	CASSDRGTGELFF
-	TRBV6-1	CASSDVPGVSAYEQYF
TRBD2	TRBV28	CASSWLAGATQYF
TRBD1	TRBV28	CASSLWGTGYEKLFF
-	TRBV28	CASVGGWGWNEQFF
TRBD1	TRBV4-1	CASSQLIISLSQGNEQYF
TRBD1	TRBV30	CAWTSGTGASKYF
-	TRBV18	CASSPIARLPFF
TRBD1	TRBV15	CATSRDRVTDTQYF
-	TRBV2	CASSEGVRGPPQHF
TRBD1	TRBV6-5	CASSSRDRVTYGYTF
TRBD2	TRBV4-1	CASSRSSSGLAGADTQYF
-	TRBV5-1	CASSLNERTYNEQFF
-	TRBV7-9	CASSAPEPPSKQYF
TRBD1	TRBV28	CASKRTGQTSPYGYTF
-	TRBV5-8	CASSLYGYEQYF
TRBD1	TRBV6-5	CASSYRGQGTYEQYF
-	TRBV18	CASSPGQLNIQYF
TRBD1	TRBV27	CASSFRQGTSYEQYF
TRBD1	TRBV10-3	CATSQGALDEKLFF
TRBD1	TRBV25-1	CASSEEGASKNIQYF
TRBD1	TRBV7-8	CASSLADFYYRGISYNEQFF
-	TRBV19	CASSIGGAGELFF
TRBD2	TRBV19	CASSIGVSGRAIQETQYF